This is a list of T cell receptor beta chains from one sample in a study of T cell responses to AZD1222 COVID-19 vaccine. The repertoire was sequenced with immunoSEQ multiplex PCR; TCRdb's copy has only in-frame clones and lacks some. The sample yields about 150,000 clones, 80% to 90% seen once. The source material was peripheral blood, sampled on day 0 of MenACWY control vaccination. These receptors were taken from an adult in good health. The CDR3 runs from the conserved cysteine through the conserved F or W. D genes are given only for firm matches. Only part of the rows carry a size: once, few, many, or a class if the clone is expanded.

CDR3 DNA: TGTGCCAGCAGCCCCTCGGGACAGTTCAATCAGCCCCAGCATTTT
CDR3 protein: CASSPSGQFNQPQHF
D gene: TRBD1
V gene: TRBV9
clone size: -
J gene: TRBJ1-5

CDR3 DNA: TGCGCCAGCAGCCCCGGACACCCTTCCAAAAACATTCAGTACTTC
CDR3 protein: CASSPGHPSKNIQYF
D gene: -
V gene: TRBV4-1
clone size: -
J gene: TRBJ2-4

CDR3 DNA: TGTGCCAGTAGTACCCACCGGACAGGGAGAAGCTATGGCTACACCTTC
CDR3 protein: CASSTHRTGRSYGYTF
D gene: TRBD1
V gene: TRBV19
clone size: -
J gene: TRBJ1-2

CDR3 DNA: TGTGCCAGCAGCCCTCCAGCCGGGACAGCCCCTGGAGAGCAGTACTTC
CDR3 protein: CASSPPAGTAPGEQYF
D gene: TRBD1
V gene: TRBV4-2
clone size: -
J gene: TRBJ2-7

CDR3 DNA: TGTGCCAGCAGTTTAATTACAGGGAGCTCTGGAAACACCATATATTTT
CDR3 protein: CASSLITGSSGNTIYF
D gene: -
V gene: TRBV6-6
clone size: -
J gene: TRBJ1-3

CDR3 DNA: TGTGCCAGCAGCTTAAGTCCGGGAGCTGGGGAGCAGTACTTC
CDR3 protein: CASSLSPGAGEQYF
D gene: -
V gene: TRBV7-3
clone size: -
J gene: TRBJ2-7

CDR3 DNA: TGTGCCAGCAGCAACCCGACAGCCGGCGGCTCTGGAAACACCATATATTTT
CDR3 protein: CASSNPTAGGSGNTIYF
D gene: -
V gene: TRBV9
clone size: -
J gene: TRBJ1-3

CDR3 DNA: TGTGCCTGGACTGGGACTAGCGGGACTAAAAGGATCTTC
CDR3 protein: CAWTGTSGTKRIF
D gene: TRBD2
V gene: TRBV30
clone size: -
J gene: TRBJ2-1

CDR3 DNA: TGTGCCTGGAGTACCTCGACAGGGAAAGAGACCCAGTACTTC
CDR3 protein: CAWSTSTGKETQYF
D gene: TRBD1
V gene: TRBV30
clone size: -
J gene: TRBJ2-5

CDR3 DNA: TGCGCCAGCAGCCCCCGGGGTAGCGACTCAGATACGCAGTATTTT
CDR3 protein: CASSPRGSDSDTQYF
D gene: -
V gene: TRBV5-1
clone size: once
J gene: TRBJ2-3

CDR3 DNA: TGCGCCAGCAGTCGGACTAGCGGGGGGGCCGTAGATACGCAGTATTTT
CDR3 protein: CASSRTSGGAVDTQYF
D gene: TRBD2
V gene: TRBV5-1
clone size: -
J gene: TRBJ2-3

CDR3 DNA: TGTGCCAGCAGCGTCCTGGGGCACTACGAGCAGTACTTC
CDR3 protein: CASSVLGHYEQYF
D gene: -
V gene: TRBV6-5
clone size: -
J gene: TRBJ2-7

CDR3 DNA: TGTGCCAGCAGCTTAGGGGACGGCGCGTATACTGGCTACACCTTC
CDR3 protein: CASSLGDGAYTGYTF
D gene: -
V gene: TRBV11-3
clone size: once
J gene: TRBJ1-2

CDR3 DNA: TGTGCCAGCAGTTACAGACAGGGGGCTGGCTACACCTTC
CDR3 protein: CASSYRQGAGYTF
D gene: TRBD1
V gene: TRBV6-5
clone size: -
J gene: TRBJ1-2

CDR3 DNA: TGTGCCAGCAGTCTAGGGGACAGGGCCAGTGAAAAACTGTTTTTT
CDR3 protein: CASSLGDRASEKLFF
D gene: TRBD1
V gene: TRBV28
clone size: -
J gene: TRBJ1-4

CDR3 DNA: TGCGCCAGCAGCCAAGTTCCCGGGACTAGCGAAGGAGATACGCAGTATTTT
CDR3 protein: CASSQVPGTSEGDTQYF
D gene: TRBD2
V gene: TRBV4-3
clone size: -
J gene: TRBJ2-3

CDR3 DNA: TGTGCCAGCAGCACTAGCGGGGGGGCCGGAGGCGGGGAGCTGTTTTTT
CDR3 protein: CASSTSGGAGGGELFF
D gene: TRBD2
V gene: TRBV11-3
clone size: -
J gene: TRBJ2-2

CDR3 DNA: TGTGCCACCAGTGGAACCAGCTCCTACGAGCAGTACTTC
CDR3 protein: CATSGTSSYEQYF
D gene: -
V gene: TRBV24-1
clone size: -
J gene: TRBJ2-7

CDR3 DNA: TGTGCCAGCAGCCAATTACGGGACAGGGTTTTT
CDR3 protein: CASSQLRDRVF
D gene: TRBD1
V gene: TRBV3-1/TRBV3-2
clone size: -
J gene: TRBJ1-4

CDR3 DNA: TGTGCCACCTCCACAGGGGGGCTAGCGGGAGGTATTTCCTACAATGAGCAGTTCTTC
CDR3 protein: CATSTGGLAGGISYNEQFF
D gene: TRBD2
V gene: TRBV7-2
clone size: -
J gene: TRBJ2-1

CDR3 DNA: TGTGCCACCACAGGATTGGGGTCTGAAGCTTTCTTT
CDR3 protein: CATTGLGSEAFF
D gene: -
V gene: TRBV10-3
clone size: -
J gene: TRBJ1-1

CDR3 DNA: TGCAGCGCCGAGGGACAGGGGGCGACTGAAGCTTTCTTT
CDR3 protein: CSAEGQGATEAFF
D gene: TRBD1
V gene: TRBV29-1
clone size: few
J gene: TRBJ1-1

CDR3 DNA: TGTGCCAGCAGCCCCGGGGAGGGAGCCATCTATGGCTACACCTTC
CDR3 protein: CASSPGEGAIYGYTF
D gene: -
V gene: TRBV7-9
clone size: few
J gene: TRBJ1-2

CDR3 DNA: TGTGCCAGCAGTTTAAAAGGACCGGGGAGCAATCAGCCCCAGCATTTT
CDR3 protein: CASSLKGPGSNQPQHF
D gene: -
V gene: TRBV27
clone size: -
J gene: TRBJ1-5

CDR3 DNA: TGCAGCGTTGAAGGGGGACAGGGGGCAGATACGCAGTATTTT
CDR3 protein: CSVEGGQGADTQYF
D gene: TRBD1
V gene: TRBV29-1
clone size: -
J gene: TRBJ2-3

CDR3 DNA: TGTGCCAGCCCCTTAAGGGGAAACAATCAGCCCCAGCATTTT
CDR3 protein: CASPLRGNNQPQHF
D gene: -
V gene: TRBV3-1/TRBV3-2
clone size: -
J gene: TRBJ1-5

CDR3 DNA: TGTGCCAGCAGCTCGACAGGGATCTCCTACGAGCAGTACTTC
CDR3 protein: CASSSTGISYEQYF
D gene: TRBD1
V gene: TRBV11-3
clone size: -
J gene: TRBJ2-7

CDR3 DNA: TGCAGCGTTGAGATGGGCGGCTACTATGGCTACACCTTC
CDR3 protein: CSVEMGGYYGYTF
D gene: -
V gene: TRBV29-1
clone size: few
J gene: TRBJ1-2

CDR3 DNA: TGTGCCAGTAGTCCGCGACAGGGAACTACCTTTAACTATGGCTACACCTTC
CDR3 protein: CASSPRQGTTFNYGYTF
D gene: TRBD1
V gene: TRBV19
clone size: -
J gene: TRBJ1-2

CDR3 DNA: TGTGCCAGTACCCAAGGGGGCTCCAAAAATCTTAACTATGGCTACACCTTC
CDR3 protein: CASTQGGSKNLNYGYTF
D gene: TRBD1
V gene: TRBV19
clone size: few
J gene: TRBJ1-2

CDR3 DNA: TGTGCCAGCAGCTTCCAGGGACTAACCACCGGGGAGCTGTTTTTT
CDR3 protein: CASSFQGLTTGELFF
D gene: TRBD2
V gene: TRBV7-2
clone size: -
J gene: TRBJ2-2

CDR3 DNA: TGTGCCAGCTCAGCCGGGACTGTCACCGGGGAGCTGTTTTTT
CDR3 protein: CASSAGTVTGELFF
D gene: -
V gene: TRBV18
clone size: -
J gene: TRBJ2-2

CDR3 DNA: TGTGCCAGCTCACCTACCTCACACAGCTCGGCTGTGCAGCCCCAGCATTTT
CDR3 protein: CASSPTSHSSAVQPQHF
D gene: -
V gene: TRBV18
clone size: -
J gene: TRBJ1-5

CDR3 DNA: TGCGCCAGCAGCCCTGAGGACAGGAGGGCTTTCTTT
CDR3 protein: CASSPEDRRAFF
D gene: TRBD1
V gene: TRBV5-1
clone size: -
J gene: TRBJ1-1

CDR3 DNA: TGTGCCAGCAGTTTAGCGGGAAGTGCTTTCTTT
CDR3 protein: CASSLAGSAFF
D gene: -
V gene: TRBV28
clone size: -
J gene: TRBJ1-1

CDR3 DNA: TGTGCCAGTAGCAGGGGAGAATATGAAGCTTTCTTT
CDR3 protein: CASSRGEYEAFF
D gene: -
V gene: TRBV19
clone size: few
J gene: TRBJ1-1

CDR3 DNA: TGTGCCAGCAGCTTGGGACTAGCGGGGGGTTGGAATGAGCAGTTCTTC
CDR3 protein: CASSLGLAGGWNEQFF
D gene: TRBD2
V gene: TRBV5-6
clone size: -
J gene: TRBJ2-1

CDR3 DNA: TGTGCCAGCAGCTTGGCCTCGGGACATACTAGCCATGGCTACACCTTC
CDR3 protein: CASSLASGHTSHGYTF
D gene: -
V gene: TRBV5-4
clone size: -
J gene: TRBJ1-2

CDR3 DNA: TGTGCCAGTAGGACCCAATCCTCCAGGGAATTTTTC
CDR3 protein: CASRTQSSREFF
D gene: -
V gene: TRBV19
clone size: -
J gene: TRBJ1-2

CDR3 DNA: TGTGCCAGTAGTGCAACCGGGACAGGTGGATACGAGCAGTACTTC
CDR3 protein: CASSATGTGGYEQYF
D gene: TRBD1
V gene: TRBV19
clone size: -
J gene: TRBJ2-7

CDR3 DNA: TGTGCCAGCAGCGAGAACACTGAAGCTTTCTTT
CDR3 protein: CASSENTEAFF
D gene: -
V gene: TRBV7-9
clone size: -
J gene: TRBJ1-1

CDR3 DNA: TGTGCCAGCAGCCCGATCGGGACTAGCGGGGACCAAGAGACCCAGTACTTC
CDR3 protein: CASSPIGTSGDQETQYF
D gene: TRBD2
V gene: TRBV4-2
clone size: -
J gene: TRBJ2-5

CDR3 DNA: TGTGCCACCCTCGGGACTAGCGGTTATGAGCAGTTCTTC
CDR3 protein: CATLGTSGYEQFF
D gene: TRBD2
V gene: TRBV27
clone size: -
J gene: TRBJ2-1